This TCR beta chain was captured by sequencing in a study of neurological immune-mediated disorders. It was from 2 million PBMCs stored at -80 C that the unsorted libraries were obtained. TCRdb fed the 5' RACE reads into MiXCR, producing one record per CDR3 protein. The sample yields tens of thousands of distinct CDR3 sequences, 10% seen once. Study-level results: No expanded-clone CDR3 amino acid sequence recurred across subjects, suggesting private TCR-beta repertoires.

Trimming pared 3 bases from V and 1 base from J, leaving 7 bases between. Germline CDR1 and CDR2: KGHSH and LQKENI. The CDR3 consists of 15 residues. This clonotype occurred many times. The antigen is not known. The clonotype was recovered from a man aged 35-49 years in good health. The V gene is TRBV18, the J gene TRBJ2-6, with D possibly being TRBD2 (5 bases). Sequencing was carried out using PBMCs. In nucleotides, the CDR3 is TGTGCCAGCTCACCCACGGGATCTGGGGCCAACGTCCTGACTTTC. It encodes CASSPTGSGANVLTF. Supplemented by reference TRBV18 and TRBJ2-6, the full variable domain reads NAGVMQNPRHLVRRRGQEARLRCSPMKGHSHVYWYRQLPEEGLKFMVYLQKENIIDESGMPKERFSAEFPKEGPSILRIQQVVRGDSAAYFCASSPTGSGANVLTFGAGSRLTVL.